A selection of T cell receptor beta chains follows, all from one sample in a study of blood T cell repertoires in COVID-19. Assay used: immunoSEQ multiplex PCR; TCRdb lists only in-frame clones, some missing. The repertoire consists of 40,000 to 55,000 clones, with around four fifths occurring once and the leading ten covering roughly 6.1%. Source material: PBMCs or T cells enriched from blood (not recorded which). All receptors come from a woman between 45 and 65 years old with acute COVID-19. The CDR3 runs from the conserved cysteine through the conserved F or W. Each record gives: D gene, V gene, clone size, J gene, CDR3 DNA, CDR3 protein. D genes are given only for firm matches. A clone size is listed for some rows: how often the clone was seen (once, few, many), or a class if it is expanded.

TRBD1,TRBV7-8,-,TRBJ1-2,TGTGCCAGCAGCTCCCCCCGGGACAGCTTCTATGGCTACACCTTC,CASSSPRDSFYGYTF
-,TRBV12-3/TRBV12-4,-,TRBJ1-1,TGTGCCAGCAGTCTACGGGGGGGCACTGAAGCTTTCTTT,CASSLRGGTEAFF
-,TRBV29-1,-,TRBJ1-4,TGCAGCGTTGAAAGGCCCGGGGATGAAAAACTGTTTTTT,CSVERPGDEKLFF
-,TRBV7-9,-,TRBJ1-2,TGTGCCAGCAGCTCCCAGACAGGACTTTGGGGCTACACCTTC,CASSSQTGLWGYTF
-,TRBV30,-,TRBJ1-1,TGTGCCTGGAGGTTCGGCGGCAGGGGAAACACTGAAGCTTTCTTT,CAWRFGGRGNTEAFF
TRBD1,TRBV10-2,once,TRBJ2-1,TGCGCCAGCAATACAGGGGGCTACAATGAGCAGTTCTTC,CASNTGGYNEQFF
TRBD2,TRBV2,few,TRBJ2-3,TGTGCCAGCAGACGAACTAGCGGGGTTACAGATACGCAGTATTTT,CASRRTSGVTDTQYF
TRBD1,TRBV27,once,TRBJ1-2,TGTGCCAGCAGTACCGCACAGGGGCCGAGTAACTATGGCTACACCTTC,CASSTAQGPSNYGYTF
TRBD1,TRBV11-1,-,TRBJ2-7,TGTGCCAGCAGCAGGGACAGCCGTTACGAGCAGTACTTC,CASSRDSRYEQYF
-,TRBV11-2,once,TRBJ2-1,TGTGCCAGCAGCTTAGCCCTAGGCACCTACAATGAGCAGTTCTTC,CASSLALGTYNEQFF
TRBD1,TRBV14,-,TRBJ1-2,TGTGCCAGCAGCCCCCGGGACAGGCTCTATGGCTACACCTTC,CASSPRDRLYGYTF
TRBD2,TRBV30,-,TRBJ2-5,TGTGCCTGGAGTGTACTAGCGGGGCACCAAGAGACCCAGTACTTC,CAWSVLAGHQETQYF
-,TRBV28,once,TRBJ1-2,TGTGCCAGCGATCTGGGGAGGGGGGTTACCTATGGCTACACCTTC,CASDLGRGVTYGYTF
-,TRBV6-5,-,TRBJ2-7,TGTGCCAGCAGGGCCGTCTACGAGCAGTACTTC,CASRAVYEQYF
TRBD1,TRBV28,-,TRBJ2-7,TGTGCCAGCACCAGACAGGGGATTTTCTACGAGCAGTACTTC,CASTRQGIFYEQYF
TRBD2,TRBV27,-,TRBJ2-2,TGTGCCAGCAGTCCGGCGGTGGGGGGGAATACCGGGGAGCTGTTTTTT,CASSPAVGGNTGELFF
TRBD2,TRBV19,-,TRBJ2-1,TGTGCCAGTAGTATAGGGACTAGCGGCAATGAGCAGTTCTTC,CASSIGTSGNEQFF
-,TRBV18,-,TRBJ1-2,TGTGCCAGCTCACCAATGGAGGTAGATGGCTACACCTTC,CASSPMEVDGYTF
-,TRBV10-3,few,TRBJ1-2,TGTGCCATCAAAGGGCAGGGGCACTATGGCTACACCTTC,CAIKGQGHYGYTF
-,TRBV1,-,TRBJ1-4,TGCACCAGCAGCCAACCCCGGGACAGTTCTAATGAAAAACTGTTTTTT,CTSSQPRDSSNEKLFF
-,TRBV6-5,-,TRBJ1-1,TGTGCCAGCAGCCCCCCGGGCACTGAAGCTTTCTTT,CASSPPGTEAFF
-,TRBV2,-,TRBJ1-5,TGTGCCAGCAGTATGGACAGTCGGGTTAATCAGCCCCAGCATTTT,CASSMDSRVNQPQHF
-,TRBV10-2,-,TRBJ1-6,TGCGGGATGGGCAGGGGAGGGTCACCCCTCCACTTT,CGMGRGGSPLHF
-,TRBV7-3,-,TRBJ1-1,TGTGCCAGCAGCTTCTCGGTAGACACTGAAGCTTTCTTT,CASSFSVDTEAFF
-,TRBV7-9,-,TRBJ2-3,TGTGCCAGCAGCTTCTTTGGGGGACAAGATACGCAGTATTTT,CASSFFGGQDTQYF
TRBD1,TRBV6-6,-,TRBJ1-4,TGTGCCAGCAGTTACAGGGGGCAGGATGAAAAACTGTTTTTT,CASSYRGQDEKLFF
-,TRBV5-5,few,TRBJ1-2,TGTGCCAGCAGACCCCACACGAACTATGGCTACACCTTC,CASRPHTNYGYTF
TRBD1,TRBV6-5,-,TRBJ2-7,TGTGCCAGCAGGGGGACAGGGGAATGGTACGAGCAGTACTTC,CASRGTGEWYEQYF
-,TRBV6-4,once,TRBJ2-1,TGTGCCAGCTCACGGGGGGCTGGCTCTAGGAATGAGCAGTTCTTC,CASSRGAGSRNEQFF
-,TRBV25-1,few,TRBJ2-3,TGTGCCAGCAGCTGGGGGGGGACACCTACAGATACGCAGTATTTT,CASSWGGTPTDTQYF
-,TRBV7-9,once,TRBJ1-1,TGTGCCAGCAGCTTGTCGGTGACTGAAGCTTTCTTT,CASSLSVTEAFF
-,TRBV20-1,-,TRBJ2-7,TGCAGTGCTAGTCGGGGGAGCTCCTACGAGCAGTACTTC,CSASRGSSYEQYF
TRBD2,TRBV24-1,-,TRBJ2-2,TGTGCCACCAGTGATTCGAGACTAGCGGGGCCGGGCGGGGAGCTGTTTTTT,CATSDSRLAGPGGELFF
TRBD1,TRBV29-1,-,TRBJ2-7,TGCAGCGGGACTGGACAGGGCTCCGAGCAGTACTTC,CSGTGQGSEQYF
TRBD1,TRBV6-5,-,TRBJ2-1,TGTGCCAGCAGAAACGACAGGGGGAGGGATGAGCAGTTCTTC,CASRNDRGRDEQFF
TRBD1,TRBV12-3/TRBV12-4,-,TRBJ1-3,TGTGCCAGCAGAACAGGGGAGGGAAACACCATATATTTT,CASRTGEGNTIYF
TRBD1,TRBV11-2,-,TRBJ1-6,TGTGCCAGCAGCTTTGAAAGGGGGCGTTCACCCCTCCACTTT,CASSFERGRSPLHF
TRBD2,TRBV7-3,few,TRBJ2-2,TGTGCCAGCAGCTTAACTAGCGGGGGTCTCGGGGAGCTGTTTTTT,CASSLTSGGLGELFF
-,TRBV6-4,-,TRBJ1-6,TGTGCCAGCAGTGAATCGGGGAATTCACCCCTCCACTTT,CASSESGNSPLHF
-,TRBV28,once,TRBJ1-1,TGTGCCAGCAGTTACTCGCGGGCTGAAGCTTTCTTT,CASSYSRAEAFF
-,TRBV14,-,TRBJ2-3,TGTGCCAGCAGCCAGGACTGGAGTTGGGGTACGCAGTATTTT,CASSQDWSWGTQYF
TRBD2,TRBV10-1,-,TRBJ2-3,TGCGCCAGCAGTGATCAGCGGGGAGGCACAGATACGCAGTATTTT,CASSDQRGGTDTQYF
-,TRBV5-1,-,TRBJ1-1,TGCGCCAGCAGCATAGAAGCGGGTTACACTGAAGCTTTCTTT,CASSIEAGYTEAFF
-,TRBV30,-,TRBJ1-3,TGTGCCTGGTCGCGGGGTACTGGAAACACCATATATTTT,CAWSRGTGNTIYF
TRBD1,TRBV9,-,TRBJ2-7,TGTGCCAGCAGCGTAGAGGCAGGGGGCCCTTCCTACGAGCAGTACTTC,CASSVEAGGPSYEQYF
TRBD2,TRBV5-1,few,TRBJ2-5,TGCGCCAGCAGCTTGGGGATAGCGGGGGATTCGGAGACCCAGTACTTC,CASSLGIAGDSETQYF
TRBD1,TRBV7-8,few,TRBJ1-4,TGTGCCAGCAGCCCTACCAGACAGGGCTTACAAACTAATGAAAAACTGTTTTTT,CASSPTRQGLQTNEKLFF
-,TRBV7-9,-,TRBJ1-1,TGTGCCAGCAGCTTAGAGGGGGTGGCCACTGAAGCTTTCTTT,CASSLEGVATEAFF
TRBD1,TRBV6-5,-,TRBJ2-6,TGTGCCAGCAGACGACAGGGGACTGGGGCCAACGTCCTGACTTTC,CASRRQGTGANVLTF
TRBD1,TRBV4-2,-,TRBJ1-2,TGTGCCAGCAGCCAAGATAGCAGGGGGCGGAGTGGCTACACCTTC,CASSQDSRGRSGYTF